This T cell receptor (beta chain) comes out of a study of T cells in localized non-small cell lung cancer (dated by TCRdb to 2020 to 2022). In terms of the full investigation: The study examined T cell repertoires in hundreds of patients with early-stage NSCLC and compared tumors with uninvolved tumor-adjacent lungs. The mean age of the NSCLC patients was about 67 years, with 120 to 150 men and approximately 100 women. The cohort consisted of 200 to 250 treatment-naive NSCLC patients whose localized lung tumors had been resected. What the study reported, not specific to this receptor: Higher blood T cell density associated with longer overall survival, while higher adjacent-lung clonality associated with shorter survival. Because multi-region tumor sequencing was not performed, intratumor heterogeneity could not be ruled out. Uninvolved tumor-adjacent lung showed the highest T cell clonality, higher than tumor, which suggests more focused antigenic responses in the uninvolved tumor-adjacent lung. A median of about 53 of the top 100 tumor clones were detected in paired uninvolved adjacent lung, and 28 of these tumor clones were also found among the top 100 clones of the paired uninvolved adjacent lung. Because the study design was exploratory, TCR variables were selected using unadjusted p-values without false-discovery rate correction.

About this clone itself: Its antigen is currently not known. The sample holds no much larger clone one base away, and base qualities are not on file.

The immunoSEQ Assay was used to sequence TCR beta CDR3 regions from DNA. The authors' analysis ran thus. To compute T cell density, TCR beta template counts were normalized to usable DNA, which was estimated by amplifying housekeeping genes. The preseqR package was used to estimate richness by extrapolating to 400,000 templates for PBMC samples and to 120,000 templates for tissue samples. Clonality was defined as one minus Pielou's evenness. Tissue-enriched TCRs were identified by differential abundance testing using productive amino-acid clonotypes, minimum total count 5 and alpha 0.1. The Jaccard Index and the Morisita Overlap Index were used to measure how much the repertoires overlapped between compartments. GLIPH clustered TCR beta CDR3s with public tetramer-defined viral CDR3s; viral motifs required at least three viral sequences plus V-gene enrichment. The clones in this table, taken by TCRdb from immuneACCESS, are in-frame only. Not every clone is retained; where verified, under half of the shortfall comes from an unresolved V gene, and the cause of the rest is unknown. V and J calls plus clone size are reproduced from that table; the DNA served to infer D and trimming. The table for this sample lists roughly 50,000 clones; approximately 93% of them were counted only once. The ten largest clonotypes hold 20% of the sample.

V is trimmed back by 4 bases and J by 6 bases, and the junction contains 9 bases that no gene match accounts for. The CDR3 covers 14 residues, taking in both the cysteine and the phenylalanine. Of all the DNA, just the CDR3 is kept, 42 bases in frame from base 1. Per the germline V gene, SGDLS is the CDR1 and YYNGEE is the CDR2. At diagnosis, tumor, uninvolved tumor-adjacent lung and peripheral blood were collected and then preserved as a mix of FFPE and fresh-frozen material. Blood samples were analyzed as peripheral blood mononuclear cells for TCR repertoire profiling. The receptor's source is a man between 40 and 70 years old with stage I lung adenocarcinoma. Sequenced material: peripheral blood, taken before any cancer treatment. The rearrangement joined TRBV9 to TRBJ2-7; a stretch of 8 junction bases matches TRBD1. The CDR3 region has the sequence CASSRTGNAGEQYF. The DNA is as follows: TGTGCCAGCAGCAGGACAGGGAACGCGGGCGAGCAGTACTTC.